Reported below is one T cell receptor beta chain. Sequenced by immunoSEQ multiplex PCR; TCRdb stores in-frame clones only, minus some. The data contain 350,000 or so clones, 88% of them singletons. This sample is drawn from a study of blood T cell repertoires in COVID-19. Overall study: The samples span acute and convalescent COVID-19 from the United States, Italy and Spain. Nucleic acid was either cDNA or gDNA, and it came from T cells, B-cell-depleted T cells, or PBMCs.

Trimming took 3 bases from V and 6 from J, leaving 9 bases between them. The length of the CDR3 is 13 residues. CDR1 is SGHNT, CDR2 YYREEE, per germline (reference sequence). Sample: peripheral blood. The chain recombines TRBV5-4 with TRBJ1-4, with D possibly matching TRBD1 (5 bases). The receptor comes from a woman younger than 45 with COVID-19, enrolled during active disease. The CDR3 nucleotides read TGTGCCAGCAGCTCCCTAGGGGATGAAAAACTGTTTTTT. Residues: CASSSLGDEKLFF. The full variable domain, its missing parts supplied by reference TRBV5-4 and TRBJ1-4, is ETGVTQSPTHLIKTRGQQVTLRCSSQSGHNTVSWYQQALGQGPQFIFQYYREEENGRGNFPPRFSGLQFPNYSSELNVNALELDDSALYLCASSSLGDEKLFFGSGTQLSVL.